The entry that follows covers one T cell receptor (beta chain) sequence. This record comes from a study of blood T cell repertoires in COVID-19. At the level of the study: Material from acute and convalescent COVID-19 was sourced from the United States, Italy and Spain. Nucleic acid was either cDNA or gDNA, and it came from T cells, B-cell-depleted T cells, or PBMCs.

Some clones are missing from TCRdb's copy, which holds only in-frame ones; the method was immunoSEQ multiplex PCR. Of 200,000 to 250,000 clones listed, about 80% are singletons. Germline-derived CDR1 and CDR2 are SGDLS and YYNGEE. The junction had 3 bases not matched to a gene; V was cut back by 4 bases and J by 1 base. The CDR3 is 15 residues long. The chain combines TRBV9 with TRBJ2-5, with 11 bases identical to TRBD2. The sample was peripheral blood. The TCR originated in a woman aged 30 to 39 who had recovered from COVID-19. The chain's CDR3 is CASSIGTSGQETQYF. The CDR3 bases are TGTGCCAGCAGCATTGGGACTAGCGGCCAAGAGACCCAGTACTTC.